What follows is one TCR beta chain and its context. Its antigen remains unknown. The sample belongs to a study of human T cells and chemical hapten exposure. The overall study: Among samples, TCR yields varied mainly because of small differences in pooled library volume.

The junction had 12 bases not matched to a gene; V was cut back by 5 bases and J by 0 bases. CDR1 and CDR2 from the germline V gene are SEHNR and FQNEAQ (reference sequence). The CDR3 spans 17 residues. In TCRdb, the RACE reads were re-called with MiXCR into one record per CDR3 protein. The sample yields around 50,000 distinct CDR3 sequences, about a tenth seen once. Notes on the study in general: There were significantly more large CDR3 similarity clusters among expanded TCRs than among controls.

Time point of the sample: patch test 1, 2 weeks after DPC sensitization. Described treatment: therapeutic diphenylcyclopropenone sensitization with weekly scalp DPC. The V and J genes are TRBV7-9 and TRBJ1-1; 7 bases fit TRBD1. This TCR derives from a woman in her fifties or sixties with alopecia areata. Some clones in this sample may be carry-over from other donors' samples. This specimen consisted of whole blood, obtained in connection with sensitization to the hapten diphenylcyclopropenone (DPC). CDR3 protein: CASSAGTARGMNTEAFF. CDR3 bases: TGTGCCAGCAGCGCCGGGACAGCAAGAGGTATGAACACTGAAGCTTTCTTT.